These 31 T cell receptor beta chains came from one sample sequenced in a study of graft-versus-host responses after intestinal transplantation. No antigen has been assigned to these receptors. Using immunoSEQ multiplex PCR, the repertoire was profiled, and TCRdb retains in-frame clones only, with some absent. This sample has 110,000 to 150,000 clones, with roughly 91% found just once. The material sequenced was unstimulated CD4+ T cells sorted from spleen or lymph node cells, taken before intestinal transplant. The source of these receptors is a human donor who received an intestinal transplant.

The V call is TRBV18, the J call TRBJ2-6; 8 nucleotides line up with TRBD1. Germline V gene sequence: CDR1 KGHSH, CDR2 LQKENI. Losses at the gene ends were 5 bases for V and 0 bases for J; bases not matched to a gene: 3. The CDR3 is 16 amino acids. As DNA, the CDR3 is TGTGCCAGCTCAACTACAGGGGGCTCTGGGGCCAACGTCCTGACTTTC. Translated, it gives CASSTTGGSGANVLTF.

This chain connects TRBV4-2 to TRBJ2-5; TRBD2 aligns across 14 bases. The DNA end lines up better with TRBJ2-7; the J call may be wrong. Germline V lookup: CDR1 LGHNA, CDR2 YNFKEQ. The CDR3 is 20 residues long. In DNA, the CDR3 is TGTGCCAGCAGCCAAGTCCCGACTAGCGGGAGGGCTATTAACTACTACGAGCAGTACTTC. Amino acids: CASSQVPTSGRAINYYEQYF.

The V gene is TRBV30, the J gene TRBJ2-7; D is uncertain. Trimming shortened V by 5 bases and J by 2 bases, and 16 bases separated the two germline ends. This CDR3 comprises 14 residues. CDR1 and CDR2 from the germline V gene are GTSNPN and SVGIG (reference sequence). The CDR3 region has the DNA TGTGCCTGGGGTCCCGGATCGACCCCCTACGAGCAGTACTTC. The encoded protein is CAWGPGSTPYEQYF. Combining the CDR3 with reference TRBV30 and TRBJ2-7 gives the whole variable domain SQTIHQWPATLVQPVGSPLSLECTVEGTSNPNLYWYRQAAGRGLQLLFYSVGIGQISSEVPQNLSASRPQDRQFILSSKKLLLSDSGFYLCAWGPGSTPYEQYFGPGTRLTVT.

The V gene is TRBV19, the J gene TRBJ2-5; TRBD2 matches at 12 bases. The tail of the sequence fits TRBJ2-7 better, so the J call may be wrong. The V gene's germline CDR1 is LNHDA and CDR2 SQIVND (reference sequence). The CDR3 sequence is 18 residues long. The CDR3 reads CASSKGLAGQGVRYEQYF. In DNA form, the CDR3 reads TGTGCCAGTAGTAAGGGACTAGCGGGCCAGGGAGTTCGCTACGAGCAGTACTTC.

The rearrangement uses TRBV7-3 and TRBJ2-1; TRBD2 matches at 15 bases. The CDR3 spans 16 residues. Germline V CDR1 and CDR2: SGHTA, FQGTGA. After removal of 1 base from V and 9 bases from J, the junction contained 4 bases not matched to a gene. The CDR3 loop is CASSLMGLAGGGEQFF. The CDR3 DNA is TGTGCCAGCAGCTTAATGGGACTAGCGGGAGGAGGTGAGCAGTTCTTC.

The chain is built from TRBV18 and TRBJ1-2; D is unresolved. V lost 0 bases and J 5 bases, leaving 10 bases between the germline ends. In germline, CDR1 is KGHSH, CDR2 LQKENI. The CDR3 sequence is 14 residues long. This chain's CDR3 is CASSPPAQYYGYTF. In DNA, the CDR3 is TGTGCCAGCTCACCACCTGCTCAGTATTATGGCTACACCTTC.

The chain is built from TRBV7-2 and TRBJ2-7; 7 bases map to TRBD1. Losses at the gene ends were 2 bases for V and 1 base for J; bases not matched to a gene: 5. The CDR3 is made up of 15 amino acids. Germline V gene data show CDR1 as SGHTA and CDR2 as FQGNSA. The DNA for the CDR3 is TGTGCCAGCAGCTTAACAGGGGTATTTTCCTACGAGCAGTACTTC. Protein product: CASSLTGVFSYEQYF.

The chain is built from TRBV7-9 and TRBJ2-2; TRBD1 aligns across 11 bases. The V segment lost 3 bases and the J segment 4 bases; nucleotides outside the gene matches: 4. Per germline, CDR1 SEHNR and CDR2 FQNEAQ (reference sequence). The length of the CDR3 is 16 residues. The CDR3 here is CASSFRTGGVTGELFF. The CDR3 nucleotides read TGTGCCAGCAGCTTTCGGACAGGGGGCGTCACCGGGGAGCTGTTTTTT.

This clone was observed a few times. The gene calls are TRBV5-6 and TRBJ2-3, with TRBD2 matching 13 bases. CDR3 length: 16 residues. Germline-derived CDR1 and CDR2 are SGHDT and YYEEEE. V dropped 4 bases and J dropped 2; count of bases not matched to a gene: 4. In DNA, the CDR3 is TGTGCCAGCAGCCGGACTAGCGGGAGTGTCACAGATACGCAGTATTTT. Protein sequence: CASSRTSGSVTDTQYF.

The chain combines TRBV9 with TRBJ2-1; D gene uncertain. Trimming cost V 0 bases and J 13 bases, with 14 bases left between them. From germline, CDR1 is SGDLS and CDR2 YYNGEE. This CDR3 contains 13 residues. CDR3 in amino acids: CASSVDQTAFQFF. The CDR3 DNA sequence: TGTGCCAGCAGCGTAGACCAAACAGCATTCCAGTTCTTC.

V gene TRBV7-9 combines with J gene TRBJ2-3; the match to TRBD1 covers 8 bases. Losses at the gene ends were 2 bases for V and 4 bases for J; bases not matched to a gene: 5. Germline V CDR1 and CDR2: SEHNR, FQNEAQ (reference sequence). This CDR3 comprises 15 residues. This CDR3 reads CASSLIRGQSDTQYF. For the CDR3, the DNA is TGTGCCAGCAGCTTAATCAGGGGGCAATCAGATACGCAGTATTTT.

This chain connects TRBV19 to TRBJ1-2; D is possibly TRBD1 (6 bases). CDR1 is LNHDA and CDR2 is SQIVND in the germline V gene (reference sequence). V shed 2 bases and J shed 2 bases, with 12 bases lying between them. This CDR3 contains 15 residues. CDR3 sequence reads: CASSIQGTLNYGYTF. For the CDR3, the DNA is TGTGCCAGTAGTATACAGGGGACTTTAAACTATGGCTACACCTTC.

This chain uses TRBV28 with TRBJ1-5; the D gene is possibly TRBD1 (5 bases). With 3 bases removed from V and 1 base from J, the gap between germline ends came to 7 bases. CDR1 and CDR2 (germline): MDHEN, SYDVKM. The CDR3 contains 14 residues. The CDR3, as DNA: TGTGCCAGCAGTTTTGGGGGGAGCAATCAGCCCCAGCATTTT. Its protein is CASSFGGSNQPQHF.

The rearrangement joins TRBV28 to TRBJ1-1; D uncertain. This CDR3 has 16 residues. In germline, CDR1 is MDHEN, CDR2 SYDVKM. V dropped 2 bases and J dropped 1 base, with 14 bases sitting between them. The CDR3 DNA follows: TGTGCCAGCAGTTTACTGGACCAGGCCAAGAACACTGAAGCTTTCTTT. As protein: CASSLLDQAKNTEAFF.

The CDR3 bases are TGTGCCAGCAGGGATACAGGGCCTGGGGAGCTGTTTTTT. Its protein is CASRDTGPGELFF. The gene calls are TRBV9 and TRBJ2-2; D is possibly TRBD1 (6 bases). Trimming took off 5 bases at V and 8 bases at J, with 13 bases between the two ends. The germline CDR1 and CDR2 sequences are SGDLS and YYNGEE. The CDR3 covers 13 residues.

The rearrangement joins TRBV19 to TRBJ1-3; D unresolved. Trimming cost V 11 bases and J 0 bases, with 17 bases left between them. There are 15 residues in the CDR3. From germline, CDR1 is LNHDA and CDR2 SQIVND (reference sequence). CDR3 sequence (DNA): TGTGCCCTCCCGCGGGGAAGCGGCTCTGGAAACACCATATATTTT. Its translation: CALPRGSGSGNTIYF.

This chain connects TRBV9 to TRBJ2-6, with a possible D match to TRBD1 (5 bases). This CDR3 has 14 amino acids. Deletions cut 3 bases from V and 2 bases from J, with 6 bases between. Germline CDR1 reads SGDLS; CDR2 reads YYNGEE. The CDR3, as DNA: TGTGCCAGCAGCGAAGGGGCTGGGGCCAACGTCCTGACTTTC. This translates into CASSEGAGANVLTF.

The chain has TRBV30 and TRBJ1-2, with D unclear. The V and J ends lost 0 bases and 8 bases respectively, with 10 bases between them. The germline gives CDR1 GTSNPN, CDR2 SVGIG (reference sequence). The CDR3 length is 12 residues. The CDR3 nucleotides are TGTGCCTGGAGTGTCGGGCTTGGGGGCTACACCTTC. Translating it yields CAWSVGLGGYTF.

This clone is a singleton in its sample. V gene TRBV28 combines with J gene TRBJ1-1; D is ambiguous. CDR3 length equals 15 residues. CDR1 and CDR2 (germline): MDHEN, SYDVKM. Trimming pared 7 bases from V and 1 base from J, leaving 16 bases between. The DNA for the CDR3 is TGTGCCAGCATCGGCGAGGCTCTCCCGAACACTGAAGCTTTCTTT. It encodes CASIGEALPNTEAFF. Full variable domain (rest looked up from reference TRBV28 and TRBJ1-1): DVKVTQSSRYLVKRTGEKVFLECVQDMDHENMFWYRQDPGLGLRLIYFSYDVKMKEKGDIPEGYSVSREKKERFSLILESASTNQTSMYLCASIGEALPNTEAFFGQGTRLTVV.

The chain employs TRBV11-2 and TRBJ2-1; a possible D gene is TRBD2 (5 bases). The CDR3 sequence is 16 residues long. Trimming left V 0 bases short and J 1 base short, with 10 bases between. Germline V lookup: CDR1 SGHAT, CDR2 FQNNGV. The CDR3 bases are TGTGCCAGCAGCTTAGAGGGAGCGGATTCCTACAATGAGCAGTTCTTC. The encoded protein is CASSLEGADSYNEQFF.

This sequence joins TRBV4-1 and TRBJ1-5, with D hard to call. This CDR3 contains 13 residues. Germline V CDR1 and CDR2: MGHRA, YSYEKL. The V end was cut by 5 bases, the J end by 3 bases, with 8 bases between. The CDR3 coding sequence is TGCGCCAGCAGCTACGGGTACAATCAGCCCCAGCATTTT. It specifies CASSYGYNQPQHF.

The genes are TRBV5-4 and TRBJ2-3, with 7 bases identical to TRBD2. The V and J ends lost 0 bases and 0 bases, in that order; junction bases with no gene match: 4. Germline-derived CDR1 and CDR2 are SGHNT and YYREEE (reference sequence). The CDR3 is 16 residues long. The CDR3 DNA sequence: TGTGCCAGCAGCTTGGGGGGAGGGATGAGCACAGATACGCAGTATTTT. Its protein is CASSLGGGMSTDTQYF.

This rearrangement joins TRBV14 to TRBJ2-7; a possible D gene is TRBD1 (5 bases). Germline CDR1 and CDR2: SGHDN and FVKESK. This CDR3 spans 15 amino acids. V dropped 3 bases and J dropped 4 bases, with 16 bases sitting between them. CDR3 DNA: TGTGCCAGCAGCCACGGACCAACGCCAGGGTACGAGCAGTACTTC. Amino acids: CASSHGPTPGYEQYF.

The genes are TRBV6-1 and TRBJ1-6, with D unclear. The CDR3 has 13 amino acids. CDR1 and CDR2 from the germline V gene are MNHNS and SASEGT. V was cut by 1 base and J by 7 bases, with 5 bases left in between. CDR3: CASSEGTNSPLHF. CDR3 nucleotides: TGTGCCAGCAGTGAAGGGACCAATTCACCCCTCCACTTT.

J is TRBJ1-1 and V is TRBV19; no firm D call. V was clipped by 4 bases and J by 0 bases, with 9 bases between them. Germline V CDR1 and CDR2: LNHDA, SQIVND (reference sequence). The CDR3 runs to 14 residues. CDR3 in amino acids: CASSTPTLNTEAFF. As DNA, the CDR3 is TGTGCCAGTAGTACCCCGACACTGAACACTGAAGCTTTCTTT.

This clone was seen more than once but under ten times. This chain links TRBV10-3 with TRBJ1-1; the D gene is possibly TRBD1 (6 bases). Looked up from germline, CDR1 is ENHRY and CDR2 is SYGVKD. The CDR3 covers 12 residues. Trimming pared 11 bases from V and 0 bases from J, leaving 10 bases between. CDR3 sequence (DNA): TGTGCCTCGGGACAACTGAACACTGAAGCTTTCTTT. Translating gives CASGQLNTEAFF.

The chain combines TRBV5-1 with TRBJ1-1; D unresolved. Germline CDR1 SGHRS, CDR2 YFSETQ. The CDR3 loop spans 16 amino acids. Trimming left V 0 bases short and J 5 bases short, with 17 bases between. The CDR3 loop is CASSLATQVVRTEAFF. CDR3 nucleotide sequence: TGCGCCAGCAGCTTGGCCACTCAGGTAGTTCGGACTGAAGCTTTCTTT.

CDR3 amino acids: CASSPLAGGTDTQYF. For the CDR3, the DNA is TGTGCCAGCAGCCCCCTAGCGGGCGGCACAGATACGCAGTATTTT. This chain joins TRBV7-3 and TRBJ2-3; 8 bases line up with TRBD2. Germline trimming cut 5 bases from V and 1 base from J; bases unmatched to any gene: 5. The CDR3 is made up of 15 amino acids. The V gene's germline CDR1 is SGHTA and CDR2 FQGTGA.

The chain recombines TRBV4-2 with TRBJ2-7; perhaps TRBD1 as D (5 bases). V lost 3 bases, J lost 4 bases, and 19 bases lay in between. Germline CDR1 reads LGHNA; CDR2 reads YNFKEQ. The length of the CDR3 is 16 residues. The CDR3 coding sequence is TGTGCCAGCAGCCAGAAGATGGGCAGGGATGTTTACGAGCAGTACTTC. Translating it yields CASSQKMGRDVYEQYF.

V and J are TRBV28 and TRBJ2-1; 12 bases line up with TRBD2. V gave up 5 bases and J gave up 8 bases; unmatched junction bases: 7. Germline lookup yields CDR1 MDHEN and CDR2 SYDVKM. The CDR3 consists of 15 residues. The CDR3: CASSMTSGRRDEQFF. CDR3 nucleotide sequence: TGTGCCAGCAGTATGACTAGCGGGAGACGCGATGAGCAGTTCTTC. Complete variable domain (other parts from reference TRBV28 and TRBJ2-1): DVKVTQSSRYLVKRTGEKVFLECVQDMDHENMFWYRQDPGLGLRLIYFSYDVKMKEKGDIPEGYSVSREKKERFSLILESASTNQTSMYLCASSMTSGRRDEQFFGPGTRLTVL.

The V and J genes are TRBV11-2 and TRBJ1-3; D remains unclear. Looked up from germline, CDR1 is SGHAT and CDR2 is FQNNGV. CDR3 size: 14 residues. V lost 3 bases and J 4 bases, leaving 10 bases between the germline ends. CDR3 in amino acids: CASSFGGLGNTIYF. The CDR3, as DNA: TGTGCCAGCAGCTTTGGAGGCCTCGGAAACACCATATATTTT.